This T cell receptor (beta chain) was retrieved from a study of T cell responses to AZD1222 COVID-19 vaccine. Trimming pared 0 bases from V and 8 bases from J, leaving 13 bases between. The CDR3 has 14 residues. CDR1 LGHNA and CDR2 YNFKEQ come from the germline V gene. A word on this clone: The target antigen is unknown.

Study-wide results and limits: No day 14 peak samples; only post-peak repertoires were characterized. Vaccine-associated CD4 TCRs spanned spike, dominant at 160-218 and 743-854. The donors showed a predominance of white British ancestry and of females, with possible underestimation of clonal diversity. Targets within unmutated variant regions were reportedly found for nearly half of spike-specific TCRs.

Some clones are missing from TCRdb's copy, which holds only in-frame ones; the method was immunoSEQ multiplex PCR. The top ten hold 4% to 4.5% of the sample, which has some 120,000 clones, roughly 90% seen once. This chain connects TRBV4-2 to TRBJ1-2; D is unclear. Sequences were derived from peripheral blood, sampled on day 0 of AZD1222 vaccination. This clonotype was obtained from an adult in good health. The CDR3 nucleotides are TGTGCCAGCAGCCAAGAGGATTTCCTGGGGGGCTACACCTTC. This translates into CASSQEDFLGGYTF.